The subject of this entry is one T cell receptor (beta chain). Random hexamers primed reverse transcription of about 0.5 to 1 ug RNA. The authors amplified TCR beta CDR3 across 54 Vbeta and 13 Jbeta using immunoSEQ multiplex PCR. TCRdb reanalysed the immunoSEQ multiplex PCR reads using MiXCR and keeps one entry per CDR3 protein. Among 110,000 or so distinct CDR3 sequences listed, around 94% were seen once. V was trimmed by 4 bases and J by 4 bases, leaving 3 bases between them. From germline, CDR1 is LNHNV and CDR2 YYDKDF (reference sequence). The CDR3 extends over 11 amino acids. These data belong to a study of CD8 T cells in Susac syndrome. TEMRA cells were FACS-enriched and CD8+ and CD4+ T cells negatively isolated.

This receptor was identified in a human donor with multiple sclerosis. Sequenced: CD4+ T cells from PBMCs. The chain couples TRBV15 to TRBJ2-3; D gene ambiguous. CDR3 nucleotide sequence: TGTGCCACCAGCAATGCAGATACGCAGTATTTT. Translated: CATSNADTQYF.